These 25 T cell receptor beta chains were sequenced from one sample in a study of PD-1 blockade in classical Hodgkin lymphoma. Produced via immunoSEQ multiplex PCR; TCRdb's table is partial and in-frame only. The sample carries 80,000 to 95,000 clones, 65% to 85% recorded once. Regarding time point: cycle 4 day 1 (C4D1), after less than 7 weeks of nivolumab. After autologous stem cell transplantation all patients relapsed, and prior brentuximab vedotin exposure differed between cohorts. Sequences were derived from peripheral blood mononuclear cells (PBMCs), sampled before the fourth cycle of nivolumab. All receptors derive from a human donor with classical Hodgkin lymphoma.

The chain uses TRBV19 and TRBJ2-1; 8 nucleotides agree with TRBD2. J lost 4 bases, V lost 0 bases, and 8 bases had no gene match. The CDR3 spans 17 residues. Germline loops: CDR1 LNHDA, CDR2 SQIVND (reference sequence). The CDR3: CASSIDRREEWYNEQFF. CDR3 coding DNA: TGTGCCAGTAGTATAGACCGGCGGGAGGAATGGTACAATGAGCAGTTCTTC.

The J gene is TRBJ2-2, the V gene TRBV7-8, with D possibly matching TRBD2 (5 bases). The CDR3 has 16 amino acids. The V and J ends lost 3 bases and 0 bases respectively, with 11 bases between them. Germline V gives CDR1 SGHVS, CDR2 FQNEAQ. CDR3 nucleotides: TGTGCCAGCAGCTTTCAGCTGCGGGCGAACACCGGGGAGCTGTTTTTT. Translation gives CASSFQLRANTGELFF.

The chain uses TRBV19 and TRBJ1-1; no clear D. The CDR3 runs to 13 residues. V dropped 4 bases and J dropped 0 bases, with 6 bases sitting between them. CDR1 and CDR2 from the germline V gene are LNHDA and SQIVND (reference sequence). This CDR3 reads CASSTQMNTEAFF. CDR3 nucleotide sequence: TGTGCCAGTAGTACCCAGATGAACACTGAAGCTTTCTTT.

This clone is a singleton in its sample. The CDR3 region is CASSQDLDSGNYNEQFF. The CDR3 DNA sequence: TGCGCCAGCAGCCAAGATCTGGACAGCGGGAACTACAATGAGCAGTTCTTC. The chain has TRBV4-1 and TRBJ2-1; maybe TRBD2 (7 bases). The CDR3 runs to 17 residues. V was trimmed by 0 bases and J by 3 bases, leaving 15 bases between them. The germline V gene has CDR1 MGHRA and CDR2 YSYEKL.

The CDR3, as DNA: TGTGCCAGCAGTTACGCAGATACGCAGTATTTT. Amino acid sequence: CASSYADTQYF. The rearrangement links TRBV6-6 to TRBJ2-3; D ambiguous. V was cut by 2 bases and J by 4 bases, with 1 base left in between. CDR3 length equals 11 residues. Germline V gene data show CDR1 as MNHNY and CDR2 as SVGAGI (reference sequence).

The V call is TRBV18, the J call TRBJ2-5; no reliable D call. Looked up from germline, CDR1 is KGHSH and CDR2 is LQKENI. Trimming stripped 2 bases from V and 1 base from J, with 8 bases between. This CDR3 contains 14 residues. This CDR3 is CASSPIDVQETQYF. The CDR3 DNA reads TGTGCCAGCTCACCAATAGACGTCCAAGAGACCCAGTACTTC.

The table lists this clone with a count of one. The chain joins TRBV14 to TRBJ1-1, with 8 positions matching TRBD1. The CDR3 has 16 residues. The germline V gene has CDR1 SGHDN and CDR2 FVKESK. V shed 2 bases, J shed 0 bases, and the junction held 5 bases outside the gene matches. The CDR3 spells CASSQRQGYMNTEAFF. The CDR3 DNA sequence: TGTGCCAGCAGCCAAAGACAGGGGTATATGAACACTGAAGCTTTCTTT.

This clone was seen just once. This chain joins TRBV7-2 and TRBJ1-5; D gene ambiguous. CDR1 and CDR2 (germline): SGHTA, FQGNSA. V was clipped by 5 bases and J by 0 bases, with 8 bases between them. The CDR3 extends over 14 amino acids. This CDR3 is CASSQYYSNQPQHF. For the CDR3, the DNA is TGTGCCAGCAGCCAGTACTATAGCAATCAGCCCCAGCATTTT. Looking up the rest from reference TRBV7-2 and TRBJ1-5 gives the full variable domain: GAGVSQSPSNKVTEKGKDVELRCDPISGHTALYWYRQSLGQGLEFLIYFQGNSAPDKSGLPSDRFSAERTGGSVSTLTIQRTQQEDSAVYLCASSQYYSNQPQHFGDGTRLSIL.

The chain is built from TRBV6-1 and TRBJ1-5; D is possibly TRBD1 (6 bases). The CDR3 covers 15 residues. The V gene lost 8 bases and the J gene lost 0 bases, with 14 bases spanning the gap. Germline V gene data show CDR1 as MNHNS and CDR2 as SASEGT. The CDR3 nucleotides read TGTGCCAGCCGTCAGGGGCTCAATAGCAATCAGCCCCAGCATTTT. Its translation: CASRQGLNSNQPQHF.

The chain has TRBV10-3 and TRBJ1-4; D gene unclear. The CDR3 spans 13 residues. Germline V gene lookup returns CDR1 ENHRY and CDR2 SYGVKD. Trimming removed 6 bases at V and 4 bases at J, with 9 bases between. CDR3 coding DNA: TGTGCCATCAGGAGGGAGGGTAATGAAAAACTGTTTTTT. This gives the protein CAIRREGNEKLFF.

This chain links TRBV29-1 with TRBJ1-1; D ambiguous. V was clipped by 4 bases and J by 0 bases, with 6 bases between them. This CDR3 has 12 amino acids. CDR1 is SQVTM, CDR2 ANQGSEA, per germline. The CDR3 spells CSVGSLNTEAFF. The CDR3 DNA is TGCAGCGTTGGATCCTTGAACACTGAAGCTTTCTTT.

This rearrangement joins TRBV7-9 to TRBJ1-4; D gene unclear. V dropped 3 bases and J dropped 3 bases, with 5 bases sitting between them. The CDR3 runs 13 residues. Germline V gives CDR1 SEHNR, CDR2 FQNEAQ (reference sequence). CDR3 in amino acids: CASSFRANEKLFF. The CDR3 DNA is TGTGCCAGCAGCTTCCGGGCTAATGAAAAACTGTTTTTT.

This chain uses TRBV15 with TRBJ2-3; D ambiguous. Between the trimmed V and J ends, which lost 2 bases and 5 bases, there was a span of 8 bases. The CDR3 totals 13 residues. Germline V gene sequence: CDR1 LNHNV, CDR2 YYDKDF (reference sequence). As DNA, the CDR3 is TGTGCCACCAGCAGACCCCTTAGAGATACGCAGTATTTT. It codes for CATSRPLRDTQYF.

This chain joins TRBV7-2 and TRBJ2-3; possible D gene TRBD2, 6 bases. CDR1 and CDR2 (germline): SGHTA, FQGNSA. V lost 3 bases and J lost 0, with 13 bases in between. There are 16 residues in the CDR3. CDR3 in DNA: TGTGCCAGCAGCTTGTTGTTAGCGGCCAGCACAGATACGCAGTATTTT. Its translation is CASSLLLAASTDTQYF.

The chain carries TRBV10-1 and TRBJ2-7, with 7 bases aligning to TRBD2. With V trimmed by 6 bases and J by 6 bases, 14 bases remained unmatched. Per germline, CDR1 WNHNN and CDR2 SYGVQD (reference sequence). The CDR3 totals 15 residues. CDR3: CASRGRREGRREQYF. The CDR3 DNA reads TGCGCCAGCAGGGGCAGGAGGGAGGGCCGACGCGAGCAGTACTTC.

CDR3 coding DNA: TGTGCCAGCAGTGACGTTACAGGTTTTGGGGGCACAGATACGCAGTATTTT. This codes for CASSDVTGFGGTDTQYF. The chain has TRBV25-1 and TRBJ2-3, with D maybe TRBD1 (5 bases). Germline CDR1 and CDR2: MGHDK and SYGVNS. With 3 bases removed from V and 1 base from J, the gap between germline ends came to 17 bases. CDR3 length equals 17 residues.

DNA for the CDR3: TGTGCCAGCTCACCAAGCATGCAGCCCACAGATACGCAGTATTTT. This translates into CASSPSMQPTDTQYF. The gene calls are TRBV18 and TRBJ2-3; D is uncertain. There are 15 residues in the CDR3. V lost 2 bases to trimming and J lost 2 bases, with 11 bases between them. The germline V gene has CDR1 KGHSH and CDR2 LQKENI.

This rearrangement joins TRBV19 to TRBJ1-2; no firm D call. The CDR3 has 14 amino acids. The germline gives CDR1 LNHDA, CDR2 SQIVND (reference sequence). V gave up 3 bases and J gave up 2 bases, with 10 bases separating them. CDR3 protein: CASSIGQENYGYTF. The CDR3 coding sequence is TGTGCCAGTAGTATCGGGCAGGAGAACTATGGCTACACCTTC. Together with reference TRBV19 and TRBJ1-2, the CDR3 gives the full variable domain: DGGITQSPKYLFRKEGQNVTLSCEQNLNHDAMYWYRQDPGQGLRLIYYSQIVNDFQKGDIAEGYSVSREKKESFPLTVTSAQKNPTAFYLCASSIGQENYGYTFGSGTRLTVV.

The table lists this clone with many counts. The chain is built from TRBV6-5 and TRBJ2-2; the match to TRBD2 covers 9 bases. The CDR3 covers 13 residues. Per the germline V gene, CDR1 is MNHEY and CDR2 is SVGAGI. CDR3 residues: CAVSGRSTGELFF. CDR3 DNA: TGTGCTGTTAGCGGGAGAAGTACCGGGGAGCTGTTTTTT.

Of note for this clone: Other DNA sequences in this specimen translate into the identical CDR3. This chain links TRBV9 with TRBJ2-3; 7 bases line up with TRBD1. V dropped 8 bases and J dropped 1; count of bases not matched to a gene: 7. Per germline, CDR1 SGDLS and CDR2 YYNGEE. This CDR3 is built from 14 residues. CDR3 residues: CASSRDSRTDTQYF. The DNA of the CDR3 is TGTGCCAGTAGTCGGGACAGCCGCACAGATACGCAGTATTTT. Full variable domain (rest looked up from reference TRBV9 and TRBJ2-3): DSGVTQTPKHLITATGQRVTLRCSPRSGDLSVYWYQQSLDQGLQFLIQYYNGEERAKGNILERFSAQQFPDLHSELNLSSLELGDSALYFCASSRDSRTDTQYFGPGTRLTVL.

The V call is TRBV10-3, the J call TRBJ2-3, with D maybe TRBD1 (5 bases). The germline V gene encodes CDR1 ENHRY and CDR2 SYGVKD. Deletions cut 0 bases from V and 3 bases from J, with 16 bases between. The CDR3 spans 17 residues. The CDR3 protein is CAISESAGQGRTDTQYF. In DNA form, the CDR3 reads TGTGCCATCAGTGAGTCAGCTGGGCAGGGTAGGACAGATACGCAGTATTTT.

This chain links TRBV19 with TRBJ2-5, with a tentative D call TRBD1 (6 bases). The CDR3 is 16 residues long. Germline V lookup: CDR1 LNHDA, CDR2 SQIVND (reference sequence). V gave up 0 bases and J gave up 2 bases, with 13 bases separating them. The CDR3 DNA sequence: TGTGCCAGTAGTATAGAGGGGGCGAGCCTTCAAGAGACCCAGTACTTC. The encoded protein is CASSIEGASLQETQYF.

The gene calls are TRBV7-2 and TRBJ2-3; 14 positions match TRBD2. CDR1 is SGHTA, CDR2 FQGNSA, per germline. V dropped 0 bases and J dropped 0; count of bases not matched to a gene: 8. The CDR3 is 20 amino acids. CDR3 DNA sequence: TGTGCCAGCAGCTTAGCCCCCCTCCGACTAGCGGGAGGGAGCACAGATACGCAGTATTTT. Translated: CASSLAPLRLAGGSTDTQYF.

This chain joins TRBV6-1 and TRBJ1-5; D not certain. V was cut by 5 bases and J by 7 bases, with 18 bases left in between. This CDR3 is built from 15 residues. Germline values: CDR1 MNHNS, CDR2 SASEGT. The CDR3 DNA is TGTGCCAGCAGTCCTGAGAAGGCTCCCAACCAGCCCCAGCATTTT. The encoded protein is CASSPEKAPNQPQHF.

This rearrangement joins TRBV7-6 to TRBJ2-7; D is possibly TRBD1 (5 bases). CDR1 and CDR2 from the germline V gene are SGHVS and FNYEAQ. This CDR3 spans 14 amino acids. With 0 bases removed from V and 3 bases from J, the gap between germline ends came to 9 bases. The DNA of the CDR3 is TGTGCCAGCAGCTTAGCGGAAGGGGTCTACGAGCAGTACTTC. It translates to CASSLAEGVYEQYF.